The following is a T cell receptor (beta chain) sequence with its context. Some clones are missing from TCRdb's copy, which holds only in-frame ones; the method was immunoSEQ multiplex PCR. The table records 78,000 or so clones, 80% to 90% of them present only once. This CDR3 has 12 amino acids. CDR1 and CDR2 (germline): MNHNS, SASEGT. V was trimmed by 8 bases and J by 2 bases, leaving 9 bases between them. The sample originates from a study of T cells in localized non-small cell lung cancer. This TCR came from a man aged 35-69 years with stage I lung adenocarcinoma. The J gene is TRBJ2-5, the V gene TRBV6-1; D might be TRBD1 or TRBD2, each matching 6 bases. The sample consisted of peripheral blood, taken before any cancer treatment. For the CDR3, the DNA is TGTGCCAGCGGAGGGGGGCAAGAGACCCAGTACTTC. The encoded protein is CASGGGQETQYF.